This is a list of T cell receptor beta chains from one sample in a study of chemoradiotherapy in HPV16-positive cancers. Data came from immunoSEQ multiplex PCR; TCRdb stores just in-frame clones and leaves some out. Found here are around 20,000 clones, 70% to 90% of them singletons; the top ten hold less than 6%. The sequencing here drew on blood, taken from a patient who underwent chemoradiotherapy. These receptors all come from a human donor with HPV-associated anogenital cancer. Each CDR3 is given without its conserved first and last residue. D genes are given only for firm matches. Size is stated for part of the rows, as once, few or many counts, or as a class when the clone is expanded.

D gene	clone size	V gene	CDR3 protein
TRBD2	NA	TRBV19	ASSIRGGTSGQETQY
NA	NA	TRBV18	ASSPTGPGPQH
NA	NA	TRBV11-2	ASSLVVLYTEAF
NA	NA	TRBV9	ASSVNNADTQY
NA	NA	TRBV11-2	ASSSSTDTQY
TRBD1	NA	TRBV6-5	ASSRTGFNNEKLF
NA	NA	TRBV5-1	ASSDGVTGTGELF
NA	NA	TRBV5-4	ASSWNGIEQY
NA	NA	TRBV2	ASSEQPYEQY
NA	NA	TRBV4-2	ASSRTNDGNQPQH
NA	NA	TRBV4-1	ASRSNMQGHSNYGYT
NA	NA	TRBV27	ASSFYTGELF
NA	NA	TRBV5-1	ASSLETTLYEQY
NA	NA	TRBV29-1	SVDVRGADTQY
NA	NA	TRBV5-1	ASSFSGSDTEAF
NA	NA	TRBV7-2	ATEGILGYGYT
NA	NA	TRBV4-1	ASSQGLAGPGTQY
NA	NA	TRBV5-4	ASSPQSAGANVLT
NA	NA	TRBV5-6	ASSLNTEAF
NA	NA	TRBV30	AWSVLFEAF
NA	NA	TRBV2	ASSGGQKSNQPQH
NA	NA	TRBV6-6	ASRLRGSGANVLT
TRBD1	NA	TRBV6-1	ASSVDRDSPLH
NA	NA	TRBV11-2	ASSQGRGATVAKNIQY
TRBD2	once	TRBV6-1	ASSESGGTSGQETQY
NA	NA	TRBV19	ATTPFGRANTEAF
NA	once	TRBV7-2	ASSFSLGTEAF
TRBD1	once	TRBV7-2	ASSWRQGSPDSPLH
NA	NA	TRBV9	ASSVGPNTGELF
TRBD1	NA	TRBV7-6	ASSTTGGLATEAF
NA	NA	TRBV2	ASKKGQGHDEQY
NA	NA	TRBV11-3	ASSLTNRDTTNYGYT
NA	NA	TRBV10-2	ASGEGHTEAF
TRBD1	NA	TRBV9	ASSSSGTGSQPQH
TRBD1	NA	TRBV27	ARTEGQGRPNGYT
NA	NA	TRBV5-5	ASSLQVVTEKLF
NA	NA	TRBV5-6	ASSPGSAEAF
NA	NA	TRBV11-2	ASSPRQTDTQY
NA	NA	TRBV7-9	ASSLALSNEKLF
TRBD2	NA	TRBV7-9	ASSSIAGALPDTQY
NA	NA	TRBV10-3	AIRMGIGQPQH
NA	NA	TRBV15	ATLPLYSETQY
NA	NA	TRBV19	ASSTLSTNTGELF
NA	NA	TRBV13	ASSPPGTSTDTQY
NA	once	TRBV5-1	ASSLLGSANTEAF
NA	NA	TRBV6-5	ASSYSLTDTQY
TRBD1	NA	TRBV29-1	SVEGGQADYGYT
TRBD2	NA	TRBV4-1	ASSQDASGGGYEQY
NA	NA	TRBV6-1	ASSGDTDTEAF
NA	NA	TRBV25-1	ASTPSARSQGFGEQF
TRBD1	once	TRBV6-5	ASSYSDRTGGNEQY
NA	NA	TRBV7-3	ASSLGVAGLETLH
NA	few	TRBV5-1	ASSLDQGSYGYT
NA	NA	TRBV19	ASSIEAGYNEQF
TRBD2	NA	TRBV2	ASILAGGLRDEQF
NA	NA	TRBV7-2	ASSSTGPIQETQY